Each of the 3 T cell receptor beta chains below was sequenced from the same sample in a study of blood T cell repertoires in COVID-19. The repertoire was sequenced with immunoSEQ multiplex PCR; TCRdb's copy has only in-frame clones and lacks some. This repertoire shows roughly 300,000 clones, roughly 90% found once; its top ten account for nearly 6.5%. Sequenced sample: peripheral blood. The receptors originated from a man younger than 35 who had recovered from COVID-19.

The J gene is TRBJ2-7, the V gene TRBV7-9; TRBD2 might be the D (7 bases). V dropped 4 bases and J dropped 7 bases, with 20 bases sitting between them. Per the germline V gene, CDR1 is SEHNR and CDR2 is FQNEAQ (reference sequence). CDR3 length: 15 amino acids. The CDR3 DNA is TGTGCCAGCAGCTCGGCGGGGGCGAGTTCTTGGGAGCAGTACTTC. This sequence encodes CASSSAGASSWEQYF.

The chain recombines TRBV27 with TRBJ2-1; 11 nucleotides match TRBD2. This CDR3 spans 12 amino acids. Trimming at V came to 10 bases and at J to 15 bases, leaving 11 bases not matched to a gene. Germline values: CDR1 MNHEY, CDR2 SMNVEV (reference sequence). The CDR3 is CATTGLAGPPFF. The CDR3 nucleotides are TGTGCCACTACCGGACTAGCGGGCCCCCCGTTCTTC.

J is TRBJ1-5 and V is TRBV6-2 or TRBV6-3; TRBD1 matches at 11 bases. The germline V gene has CDR1 MNHEY and CDR2 SVGEGT. CDR3 length: 19 amino acids. Germline trimming cut 0 bases from V and 0 bases from J; bases unmatched to any gene: 7. The CDR3 spells CASSYSRTGGVYSNQPQHF. CDR3 nucleotide sequence: TGTGCCAGCAGTTACTCGAGGACAGGGGGCGTATATAGCAATCAGCCCCAGCATTTT.